Listed below are T cell receptor beta chains from one sample, sequenced in a study of blood T cell repertoires in COVID-19. Generated by immunoSEQ multiplex PCR, the TCRdb table keeps only in-frame clones and is missing some. The table includes hundreds of thousands of clones, just under 85% detected once. The sequenced material came from peripheral blood. These receptors all stem from a woman aged 80 or over with acute or convalescent COVID-19. Each CDR3 is given with its conserved first and last residue. The order of the fields is V gene, D gene, clone size, J gene, CDR3 DNA, CDR3 protein. The D gene is left open where the match is weak. A row's size may be missing; if present it is once, few, many or a size class.

>TRBV7-9|.|.|TRBJ1-3
TGTGCCAGCAGCTTCGGTCCGAGCTCTGGAAACACCATATATTTT
CASSFGPSSGNTIYF
>TRBV6-5|TRBD1|once|TRBJ1-4
TGTGCCACAGGGGGACAGTATAATGAAAAACTGTTTTTT
CATGGQYNEKLFF
>TRBV14|.|.|TRBJ1-1
TGTGCCAGCAGCCACGGTCTGAGCACTGAAGCTTTCTTT
CASSHGLSTEAFF
>TRBV12-3/TRBV12-4|.|.|TRBJ1-5
TGTGCCAGCAAGGACAGTAGCAATCAGCCCCAGCATTTT
CASKDSSNQPQHF
>TRBV5-6|TRBD1|once|TRBJ1-2
TGTGCCAGCAGCCAGGGGGCCTATGGCTACACCTTC
CASSQGAYGYTF
>TRBV7-8|.|once|TRBJ2-7
TGTGCCAGCAGCTTAGCGGACATCTACGAGCAGTACTTC
CASSLADIYEQYF
>TRBV2|.|.|TRBJ1-6
TGTGCCAGCAGTGAGATGGGGGGTCTGGACTATAATTCACCCCTCCACTTT
CASSEMGGLDYNSPLHF
>TRBV7-8|TRBD2|few|TRBJ2-7
TGTGCCAGCAATCGACTAGCGGGGGTGGGCGAGCAGTACTTC
CASNRLAGVGEQYF
>TRBV5-1|TRBD1|few|TRBJ2-1
TGCGCCAGCAGCTTGGCCGGGGGACAGGGGGGCAATGAGCAGTTCTTC
CASSLAGGQGGNEQFF
>TRBV14|.|.|TRBJ1-3
TGTGCCAGCAGCCGAATACCACGGGAGGCTGGAAACACCATATATTTT
CASSRIPREAGNTIYF
>TRBV3-1/TRBV3-2|.|.|TRBJ1-1
TGTGCCAGCAGCCAAGAGCAACGGGGCACTGAAGCTTTCTTT
CASSQEQRGTEAFF
>TRBV27|TRBD1|.|TRBJ2-1
TGTGCCAGCAGCCTGGGCGGACAGGGACATCTTGAGCAGTTCTTC
CASSLGGQGHLEQFF
>TRBV10-2|.|.|TRBJ1-1
TGCGCCAGCAGAGGACAGATTATGAACACTGAAGCTTTCTTT
CASRGQIMNTEAFF
>TRBV3-1/TRBV3-2|.|.|TRBJ2-2
TGTGCCAGCAGTCCACGGGACTTCAACACCGGGGAGCTGTTTTTT
CASSPRDFNTGELFF
>TRBV5-1|.|.|TRBJ1-2
TGCGCCAGCAGCTTGGTCGGGACACCTAACTATGGCCACACCTTC
CASSLVGTPNYGHTF
>TRBV19|.|.|TRBJ1-2
TGTGCCAGTAGTATTGGAGGTGGCTACACCTTC
CASSIGGGYTF
>TRBV4-2|.|few|TRBJ1-2
TGTGCCAGCAGCCAAGCGGGGAAAGGAGGCTACACCTTC
CASSQAGKGGYTF
>TRBV2|.|.|TRBJ2-2
TGTGCCAGCAGTGAAGTCCCCGGGATCACCGGGGAGCTGTTTTTT
CASSEVPGITGELFF